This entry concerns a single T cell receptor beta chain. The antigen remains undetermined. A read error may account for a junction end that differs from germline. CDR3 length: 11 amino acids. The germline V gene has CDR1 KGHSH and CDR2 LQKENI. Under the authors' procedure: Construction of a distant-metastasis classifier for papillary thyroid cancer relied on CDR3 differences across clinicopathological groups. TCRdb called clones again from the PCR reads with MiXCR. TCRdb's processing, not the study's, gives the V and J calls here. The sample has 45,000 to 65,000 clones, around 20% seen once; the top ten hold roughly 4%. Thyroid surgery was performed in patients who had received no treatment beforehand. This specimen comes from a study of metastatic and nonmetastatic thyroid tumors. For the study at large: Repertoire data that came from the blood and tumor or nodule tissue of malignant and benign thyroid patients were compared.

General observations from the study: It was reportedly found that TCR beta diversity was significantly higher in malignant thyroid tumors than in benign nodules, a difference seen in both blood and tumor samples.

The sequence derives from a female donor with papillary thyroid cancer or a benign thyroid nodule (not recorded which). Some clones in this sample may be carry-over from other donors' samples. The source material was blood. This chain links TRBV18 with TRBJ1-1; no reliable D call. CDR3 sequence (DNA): TGTACCAGCTCACCTACGTATGAAGCTTTCTTT. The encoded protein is CTSSPTYEAFF.